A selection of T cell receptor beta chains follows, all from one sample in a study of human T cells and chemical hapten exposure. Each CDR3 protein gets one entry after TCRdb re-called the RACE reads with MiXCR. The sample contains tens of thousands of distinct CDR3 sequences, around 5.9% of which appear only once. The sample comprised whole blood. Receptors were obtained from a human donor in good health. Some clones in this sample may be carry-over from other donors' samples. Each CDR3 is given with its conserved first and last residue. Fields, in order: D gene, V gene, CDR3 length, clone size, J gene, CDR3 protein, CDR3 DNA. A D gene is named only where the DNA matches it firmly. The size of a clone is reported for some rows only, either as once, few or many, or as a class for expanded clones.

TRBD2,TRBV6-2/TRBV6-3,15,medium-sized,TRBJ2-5,CASSWTSGGQETQYF,TGTGCCAGCAGTTGGACTAGCGGAGGCCAAGAGACCCAGTACTTC
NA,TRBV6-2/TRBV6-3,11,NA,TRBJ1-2,CASNQGYGYTF,TGTGCCAGCAATCAGGGGTATGGCTACACCTTC
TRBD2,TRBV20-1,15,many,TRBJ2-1,CSATIAGGPRNEQFF,TGCAGTGCTACTATAGCGGGAGGGCCCCGCAATGAGCAGTTCTTC
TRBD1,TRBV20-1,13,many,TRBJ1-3,CSAPGTGRNTIYF,TGCAGTGCCCCAGGGACAGGGAGAAACACCATATATTTT
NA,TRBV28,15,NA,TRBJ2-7,CASSLLAIKSYEQYF,TGTGCCAGCAGTTTACTAGCTATAAAATCCTACGAGCAGTACTTC
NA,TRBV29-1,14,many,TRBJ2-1,CSVEERGLRDEQFF,TGCAGCGTTGAAGAAAGGGGCTTAAGGGATGAGCAGTTCTTC
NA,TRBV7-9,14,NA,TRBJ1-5,CASSLDSVGQPQHF,TGTGCCAGCAGCTTAGATTCAGTGGGTCAGCCCCAGCATTTT
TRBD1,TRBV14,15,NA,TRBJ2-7,CASSQTGGSSYEQYF,TGTGCCAGCAGCCAGACAGGGGGAAGCTCCTACGAGCAGTACTTC
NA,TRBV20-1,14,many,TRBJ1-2,CSASVDSVSYGYTF,TGCAGTGCATCCGTGGACAGTGTCAGCTATGGCTACACCTTC
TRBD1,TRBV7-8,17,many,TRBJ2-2,CASAIKQGARNTGELFF,TGTGCCAGCGCCATCAAACAGGGGGCGAGGAACACCGGGGAGCTGTTTTTT
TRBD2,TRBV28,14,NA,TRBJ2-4,CASSRLAGGYIQYF,TGTGCCAGCAGTCGACTAGCGGGCGGGTACATTCAGTACTTC
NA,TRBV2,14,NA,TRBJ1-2,CASRPTEGPYGYTF,TGTGCCAGCAGACCCACTGAGGGGCCCTATGGCTACACCTTC
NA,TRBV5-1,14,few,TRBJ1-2,CASSSDSTDYGYTF,TGCGCCAGCAGCTCGGACAGCACAGACTATGGCTACACCTTC
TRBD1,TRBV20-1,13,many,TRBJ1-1,CSAPRTGNTEAFF,TGCAGTGCTCCAAGGACAGGGAACACTGAAGCTTTCTTT
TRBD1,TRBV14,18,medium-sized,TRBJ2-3,CASSQGPRTGVRTDTQYF,TGTGCCAGCAGCCAAGGACCCAGGACAGGGGTCCGCACAGATACGCAGTATTTT
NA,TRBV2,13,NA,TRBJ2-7,CASQPLELYEQYF,TGTGCCAGCCAACCCCTAGAACTCTACGAGCAGTACTTC
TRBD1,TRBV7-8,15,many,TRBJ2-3,CASRRTGVSPDTQYF,TGTGCCAGCAGGAGAACAGGGGTTTCGCCGGATACGCAGTATTTT
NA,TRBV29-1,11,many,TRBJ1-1,CSVDMGTEAFF,TGCAGCGTTGACATGGGCACTGAAGCTTTCTTT
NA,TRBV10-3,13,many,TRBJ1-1,CAIRPDPNTEAFF,TGTGCCATTCGGCCTGACCCGAACACTGAAGCTTTCTTT
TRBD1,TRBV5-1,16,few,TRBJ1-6,CASSSETGTGDSPLHF,TGCGCCAGCAGCTCGGAAACCGGGACAGGGGATTCACCCCTCCACTTT
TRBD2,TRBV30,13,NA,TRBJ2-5,CAWQTSGDETQYF,TGTGCCTGGCAGACTAGCGGGGACGAGACCCAGTACTTC
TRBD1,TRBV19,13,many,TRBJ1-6,CASRDRDNSPLHF,TGTGCCAGCCGGGACAGGGATAATTCACCCCTCCACTTT
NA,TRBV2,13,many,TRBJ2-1,CASSVEPHNEQFF,TGTGCCAGCAGTGTGGAGCCGCACAATGAGCAGTTCTTC
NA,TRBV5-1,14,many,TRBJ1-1,CASSFDSMNTEAFF,TGCGCCAGCAGTTTTGACAGTATGAACACTGAAGCTTTCTTT
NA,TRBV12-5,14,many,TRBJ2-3,CASGLGLVGDTQYF,TGTGCTAGTGGTTTGGGACTAGTGGGAGATACGCAGTATTTT
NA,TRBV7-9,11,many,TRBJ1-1,CASSLQIEAFF,TGTGCCAGCAGCTTACAAATTGAAGCTTTCTTT
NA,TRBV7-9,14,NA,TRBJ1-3,CASSLVGSGNTIYF,TGTGCCAGCAGCTTAGTGGGATCTGGAAACACCATATATTTT
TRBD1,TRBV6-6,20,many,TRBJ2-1,CASSYSRLAAGGPSYNEQFF,TGTGCCAGCAGTTACTCGAGACTCGCGGCAGGGGGCCCTTCCTACAATGAGCAGTTCTTC
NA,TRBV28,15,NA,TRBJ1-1,CASSLFAVMNTEAFF,TGTGCCAGCAGTTTATTCGCGGTAATGAACACTGAAGCTTTCTTT
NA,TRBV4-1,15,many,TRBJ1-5,CASSQDGRAYQPQHF,TGCGCCAGCAGCCAAGATGGGAGGGCCTATCAGCCCCAGCATTTT
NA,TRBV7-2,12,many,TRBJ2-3,CASSLGRDTQYF,TGTGCCAGCAGCTTAGGGAGAGATACGCAGTATTTT
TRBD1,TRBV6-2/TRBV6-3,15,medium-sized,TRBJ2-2,CASQVRGLDTGELFF,TGTGCCAGCCAAGTCAGGGGGCTGGACACCGGGGAGCTGTTTTTT
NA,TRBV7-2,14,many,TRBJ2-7,CASSYPAGRGEQYF,TGTGCCAGCAGCTACCCGGCCGGGCGAGGCGAGCAGTACTTC
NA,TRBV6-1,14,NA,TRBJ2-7,CASSVRGSSYEQYF,TGTGCCAGCAGTGTTAGGGGAAGCTCCTACGAGCAGTACTTC
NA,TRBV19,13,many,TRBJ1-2,CASSPGTKYGYTF,TGTGCCAGTAGTCCCGGGACAAAGTATGGCTACACCTTC